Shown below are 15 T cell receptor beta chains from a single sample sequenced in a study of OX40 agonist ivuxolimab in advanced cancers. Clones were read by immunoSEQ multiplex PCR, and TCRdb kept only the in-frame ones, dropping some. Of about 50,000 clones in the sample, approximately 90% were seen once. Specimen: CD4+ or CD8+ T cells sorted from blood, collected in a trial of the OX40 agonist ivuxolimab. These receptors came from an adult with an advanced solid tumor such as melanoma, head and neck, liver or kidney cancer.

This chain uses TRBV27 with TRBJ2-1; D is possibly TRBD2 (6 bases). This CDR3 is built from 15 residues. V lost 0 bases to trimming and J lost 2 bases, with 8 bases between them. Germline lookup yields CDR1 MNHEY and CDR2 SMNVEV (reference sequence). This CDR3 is CASSLSAGTYNEQFF. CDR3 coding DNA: TGTGCCAGCAGTTTATCGGCGGGGACCTACAATGAGCAGTTCTTC.

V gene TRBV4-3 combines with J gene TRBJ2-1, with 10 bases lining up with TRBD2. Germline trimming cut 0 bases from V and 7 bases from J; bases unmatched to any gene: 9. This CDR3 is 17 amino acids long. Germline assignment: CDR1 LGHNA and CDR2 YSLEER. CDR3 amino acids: CASSQDRASGSRNEQFF. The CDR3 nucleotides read TGCGCCAGCAGCCAAGATAGGGCTAGCGGGAGTAGAAATGAGCAGTTCTTC.

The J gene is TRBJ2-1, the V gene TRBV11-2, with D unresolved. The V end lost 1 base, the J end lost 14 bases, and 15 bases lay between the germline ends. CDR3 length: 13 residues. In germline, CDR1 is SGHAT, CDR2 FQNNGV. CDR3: CASSLATARQKFF. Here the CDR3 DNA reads TGTGCCAGCAGCTTAGCCACTGCACGGCAAAAGTTCTTC.

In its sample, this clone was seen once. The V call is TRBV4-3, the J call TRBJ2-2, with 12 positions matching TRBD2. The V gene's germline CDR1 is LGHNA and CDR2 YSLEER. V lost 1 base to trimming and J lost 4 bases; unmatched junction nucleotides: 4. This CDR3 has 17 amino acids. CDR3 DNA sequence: TGCGCCAGCAGCCAAGGACTAGCGGGAGTCCTCACCGGGGAGCTGTTTTTT. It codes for CASSQGLAGVLTGELFF.

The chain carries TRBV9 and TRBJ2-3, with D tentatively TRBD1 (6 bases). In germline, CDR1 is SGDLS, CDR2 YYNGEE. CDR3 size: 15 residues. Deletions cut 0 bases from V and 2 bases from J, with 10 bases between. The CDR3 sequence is CASSVDGTTTDTQYF. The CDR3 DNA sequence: TGTGCCAGCAGCGTAGATGGGACAACCACAGATACGCAGTATTTT.

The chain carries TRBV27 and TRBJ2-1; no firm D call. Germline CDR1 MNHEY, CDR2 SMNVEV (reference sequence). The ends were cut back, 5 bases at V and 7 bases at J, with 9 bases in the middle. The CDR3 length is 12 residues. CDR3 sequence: CASSPNVNEQFF. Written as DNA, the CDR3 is TGTGCCAGCAGTCCGAACGTGAATGAGCAGTTCTTC.

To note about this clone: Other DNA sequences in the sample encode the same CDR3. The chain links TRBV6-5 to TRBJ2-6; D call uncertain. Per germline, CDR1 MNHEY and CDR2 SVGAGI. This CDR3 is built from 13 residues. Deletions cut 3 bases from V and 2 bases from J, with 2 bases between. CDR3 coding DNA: TGTGCCAGCAGTTATCCTGGGGCCAACGTCCTGACTTTC. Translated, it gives CASSYPGANVLTF.

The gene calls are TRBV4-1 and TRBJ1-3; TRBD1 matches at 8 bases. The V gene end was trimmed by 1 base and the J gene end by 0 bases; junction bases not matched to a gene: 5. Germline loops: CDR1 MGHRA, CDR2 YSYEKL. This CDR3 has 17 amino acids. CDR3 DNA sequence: TGCGCCAGCAGCCAAGGAGGACAGGGAAGCTCTGGAAACACCATATATTTT. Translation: CASSQGGQGSSGNTIYF.

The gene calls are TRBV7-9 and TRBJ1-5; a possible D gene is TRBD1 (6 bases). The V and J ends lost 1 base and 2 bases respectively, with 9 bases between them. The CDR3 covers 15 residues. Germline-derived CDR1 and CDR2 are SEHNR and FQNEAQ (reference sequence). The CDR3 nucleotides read TGTGCCAGCAGCTTAGTAGGGGGTGGCAATCAGCCCCAGCATTTT. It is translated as CASSLVGGGNQPQHF.

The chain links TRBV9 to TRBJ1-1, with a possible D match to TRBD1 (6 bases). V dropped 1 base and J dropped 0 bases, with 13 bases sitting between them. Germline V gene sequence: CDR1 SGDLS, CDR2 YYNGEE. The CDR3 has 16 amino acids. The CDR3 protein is CASSVMETGMNTEAFF. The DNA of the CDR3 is TGTGCCAGCAGCGTAATGGAGACAGGAATGAACACTGAAGCTTTCTTT.

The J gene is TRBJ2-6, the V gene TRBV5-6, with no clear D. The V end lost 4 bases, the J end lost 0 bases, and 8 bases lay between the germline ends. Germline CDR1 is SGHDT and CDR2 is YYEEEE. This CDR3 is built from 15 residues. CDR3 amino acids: CASSKEISGANVLTF. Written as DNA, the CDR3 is TGTGCCAGCAGCAAGGAAATCTCTGGGGCCAACGTCCTGACTTTC. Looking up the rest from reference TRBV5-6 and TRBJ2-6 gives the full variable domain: DAGVTQSPTHLIKTRGQQVTLRCSPKSGHDTVSWYQQALGQGPQFIFQYYEEEERQRGNFPDRFSGHQFPNYSSELNVNALLLGDSALYLCASSKEISGANVLTFGAGSRLTVL.

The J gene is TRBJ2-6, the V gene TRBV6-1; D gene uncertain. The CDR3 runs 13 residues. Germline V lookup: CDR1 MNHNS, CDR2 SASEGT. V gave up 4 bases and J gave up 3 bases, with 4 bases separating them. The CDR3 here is CASSVDGANVLTF. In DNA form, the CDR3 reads TGTGCCAGCAGTGTAGATGGGGCCAACGTCCTGACTTTC.

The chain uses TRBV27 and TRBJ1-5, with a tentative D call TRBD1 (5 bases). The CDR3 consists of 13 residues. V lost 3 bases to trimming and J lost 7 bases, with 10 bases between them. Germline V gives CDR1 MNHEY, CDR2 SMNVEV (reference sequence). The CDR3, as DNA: TGTGCCAGCAGTTTGGGGGGGTCCCAGCCCCAGCATTTT. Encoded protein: CASSLGGSQPQHF.

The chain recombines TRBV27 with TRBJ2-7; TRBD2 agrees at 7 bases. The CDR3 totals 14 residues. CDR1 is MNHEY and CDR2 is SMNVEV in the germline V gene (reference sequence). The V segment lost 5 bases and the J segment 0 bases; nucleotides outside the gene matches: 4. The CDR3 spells CASSPRGSSYEQYF. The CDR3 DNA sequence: TGTGCCAGCAGTCCCCGCGGGAGCTCCTACGAGCAGTACTTC.

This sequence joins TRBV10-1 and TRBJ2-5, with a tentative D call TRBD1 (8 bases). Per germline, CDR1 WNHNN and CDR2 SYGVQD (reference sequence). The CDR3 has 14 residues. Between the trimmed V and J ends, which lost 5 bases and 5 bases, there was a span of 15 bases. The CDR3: CASSSGQGGETQYF. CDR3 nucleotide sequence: TGCGCCAGCAGTTCAGGACAGGGAGGGGAGACCCAGTACTTC.